This section outlines one T cell receptor (beta chain) sequence together with its context. The antigen is unknown. Using immunoSEQ multiplex PCR, the repertoire was profiled, and TCRdb retains in-frame clones only, with some absent. The sample holds around 46,000 clones, approximately 89% seen once. The CDR3 runs 11 residues. Trimming shortened V by 4 bases and J by 2 bases, and 1 base separated the two germline ends. Germline CDR1 and CDR2: MDHEN and SYDVKM. These data are taken from a study of OX40 agonist ivuxolimab in advanced cancers. Study summary: Head and neck, renal cell, melanoma or hepatocellular carcinoma were the cancers that dose-escalation patients had. Males comprised about 84% of the group, whose mean age was roughly 64 years (range 23 to 79). Notes on the study in general: The average count of expanded clones was higher among CD8+ T cells than among CD4+.

The chain is built from TRBV28 and TRBJ2-3; D remains unclear. The specimen comprised CD4+ or CD8+ T cells sorted from blood, sampled in a trial of the OX40 agonist ivuxolimab. The receptor comes from an adult with an advanced solid tumor such as melanoma, head and neck, liver or kidney cancer. In DNA form, the CDR3 reads TGTGCCAGCAGTTCCACAGATACGCAGTATTTT. Translating gives CASSSTDTQYF.